The rows below give T cell receptor beta chains drawn from one sample of a study of control samples from healthy donors and cancer patients. Only in-frame clones appear in the TCRdb table, and some are missing; sequencing was by immunoSEQ multiplex PCR. Of 260,000 or so clones detected, over 75% appear once; the ten largest clones hold roughly 14%. Material: PBMCs. The receptor set was obtained from a woman between 55 and 75 years old with lung cancer. The CDR3 runs from the conserved cysteine through the conserved F or W. The D gene is left open where the match is weak. Clone size is not always given. Where it is, it says once, few, many or a class for expanded clones.

>15|NA|TRBV28|once|TRBJ2-7
CASSLGGGLTYEQYF
TGTGCCAGCAGTTTGGGCGGAGGGCTTACCTACGAGCAGTACTTC
>16|TRBD2|TRBV28|NA|TRBJ2-1
CASSLLGTSGYNEQFF
TGTGCCAGCAGTTTACTCGGGACTAGCGGATACAATGAGCAGTTCTTC
>14|TRBD2|TRBV20-1|few|TRBJ2-5
CSASSGGAQETQYF
TGCAGTGCAAGTAGCGGGGGGGCACAAGAGACCCAGTACTTC
>15|NA|TRBV9|NA|TRBJ1-6
CASSVDPGRNSPLHF
TGTGCCAGCAGCGTAGACCCCGGACGGAATTCACCCCTCCACTTT
>15|NA|TRBV7-6|NA|TRBJ2-7
CASSPNAGASYEQYF
TGTGCCAGCAGCCCTAATGCGGGGGCCTCCTACGAGCAGTACTTC
>15|NA|TRBV6-1|NA|TRBJ2-7
CASSEGAGAAYEQYF
TGTGCCAGCAGTGAAGGGGCAGGGGCGGCCTACGAGCAGTACTTC
>14|TRBD1|TRBV3-1/TRBV3-2|NA|TRBJ1-2
CASSQGRQGNGYTF
TGTGCCAGCAGCCAAGGGAGACAGGGGAATGGCTACACCTTC
>13|NA|TRBV5-8|NA|TRBJ1-2
CASSIDRNYGYTF
TGTGCCAGCAGCATAGACAGGAACTATGGCTACACCTTC
>18|NA|TRBV5-1|NA|TRBJ1-2
CASRTRTDDPLFSYGYTF
TGCGCCAGCAGAACGAGGACAGATGATCCCTTGTTTAGCTATGGCTACACCTTC
>13|TRBD1|TRBV6-5|NA|TRBJ1-2
CASSSPGGQGYTF
TGTGCCAGCAGTTCACCAGGGGGCCAAGGCTACACCTTC
>14|NA|TRBV2|NA|TRBJ1-5
CASSEDRTHQPQHF
TGTGCCAGCAGTGAAGACAGAACCCATCAGCCCCAGCATTTT
>15|NA|TRBV5-4|NA|TRBJ2-3
CASSLFYDRADTQYF
TGTGCCAGCAGCTTGTTTTACGACAGAGCAGATACGCAGTATTTT
>15|NA|TRBV2|NA|TRBJ2-3
CASSDWYTSTDTQYF
TGTGCCAGCAGTGACTGGTACACTAGCACAGATACGCAGTATTTT
>14|NA|TRBV10-1|once|TRBJ2-1
CASSAGTAGAEQFF
TGCGCCAGCAGTGCCGGGACAGCGGGGGCTGAGCAGTTCTTC
>16|TRBD1|TRBV5-1|NA|TRBJ1-1
CASSLDRGSSYTEAFF
TGCGCCAGCAGCTTGGACAGGGGATCGTCTTACACTGAAGCTTTCTTT
>15|NA|TRBV21-1|NA|TRBJ1-5
CASSSSSGGYQPQHF
TGTGCCAGCAGTTCGAGTTCCGGGGGTTATCAGCCCCAGCATTTT
>14|NA|TRBV4-2|NA|TRBJ2-7
CASSQDGQTYEQYF
TGTGCCAGCAGCCAAGACGGCCAGACCTACGAGCAGTACTTC
>14|NA|TRBV6-5|NA|TRBJ1-1
CASSYAPRNTEAFF
TGTGCCAGCAGTTACGCGCCGAGGAACACTGAAGCTTTCTTT
>14|NA|TRBV18|NA|TRBJ1-1
CASSPGQAETEAFF
TGTGCCAGCTCACCAGGGCAGGCGGAGACTGAAGCTTTCTTT
>11|TRBD1|TRBV29-1|few|TRBJ2-7
CSGRDRDEQYF
TGCAGCGGCCGGGACAGGGACGAGCAGTACTTC
>13|NA|TRBV6-5|NA|TRBJ1-4
CASSLRSREKLFF
TGTGCCAGCAGTTTACGGAGTCGAGAAAAACTGTTTTTT
>17|TRBD1|TRBV7-9|NA|TRBJ2-7
CASSPRSDRDSSYEQYF
TGTGCCAGCAGCCCCCGCTCGGACAGGGACAGCTCCTACGAGCAGTACTTC
>13|NA|TRBV12-3/TRBV12-4|NA|TRBJ2-3
CASTPGVTDTQYF
TGTGCCAGCACCCCGGGGGTCACAGATACGCAGTATTTT
>15|NA|TRBV5-1|NA|TRBJ2-3
CASSLRGASTDTQYF
TGCGCCAGCAGCTTGCGCGGGGCCAGCACAGATACGCAGTATTTT
>14|TRBD1|TRBV5-1|NA|TRBJ2-7
CASSWGPGGYEQYF
TGCGCCAGCAGCTGGGGGCCAGGGGGCTACGAGCAGTACTTC